One sample yielded the 4 T cell receptor beta chains listed below, sequenced in a study of T cell repertoires in cytomegalovirus infection. TCRdb ran MiXCR on the reads and lists one entry per CDR3 protein. The data show 270,000 or so distinct CDR3 sequences, 15% to 20% seen once. Sequencing was carried out using CD8+ T cells from PBMCs. The receptor set was obtained from a human donor in good health (CMV status not recorded). Some clones in this sample may be carry-over from other donors' samples.

The V and J genes are TRBV28 and TRBJ2-3, with TRBD2 matching over 9 bases. This CDR3 is 17 amino acids long. Germline assignment: CDR1 MDHEN and CDR2 SYDVKM. The J segment lost 2 bases and the V segment lost 2 bases, leaving 8 bases of the junction unmatched. The CDR3 loop is CASSLESGGTSTDTQYF. The CDR3, as DNA: TGTGCCAGCAGTTTAGAGAGCGGGGGGACCTCCACAGATACGCAGTATTTT.

The chain combines TRBV5-6 with TRBJ2-1; D possibly matches TRBD1 or TRBD2 (5 bases each). CDR1 SGHDT and CDR2 YYEEEE come from the germline V gene. The CDR3 length is 15 residues. V was cut by 4 bases and J by 1 base, with 12 bases left in between. CDR3: CASSIGTASYNEQFF. CDR3 coding DNA: TGTGCCAGCAGCATAGGGACCGCGTCCTACAATGAGCAGTTCTTC.

This clonotype has ten or more counts. V and J are TRBV4-1 and TRBJ1-1; no clear D. Per germline, CDR1 MGHRA and CDR2 YSYEKL. The length of the CDR3 is 14 residues. V was shortened by 2 bases and J by 0 bases, with 7 bases between the two germline ends. CDR3: CASSQRVLNTEAFF. For the CDR3, the DNA is TGCGCCAGCAGCCAACGGGTTTTGAACACTGAAGCTTTCTTT.

This clonotype showed up many times. V is TRBV25-1 and J is TRBJ1-6, with 7 positions matching TRBD1. The CDR3 loop spans 14 amino acids. Germline V gives CDR1 MGHDK, CDR2 SYGVNS. The trim removed 2 bases at V and 6 bases at J, leaving 1 base unmatched. The CDR3 sequence is CASSEDRVNSPLHF. DNA of the CDR3: TGTGCCAGCAGTGAAGACAGGGTTAATTCACCCCTCCACTTT.